The 3 T cell receptor delta chains below come from one sample, sequenced in a study of gamma-delta T cells after stem cell transplantation. TCRdb re-called the RT-PCR reads via CATT. The sample lists about 1,600 delta-chain clones, approximately 5.4% seen once, with roughly 57% in the top ten. The specimen sequenced was gamma-delta T cells. The receptors stem from a human donor. It is not recorded whose cells these are; they may come from a transplant donor.

This clone showed up just a few times. The CDR3 DNA sequence: TGTGCCTGTGACGCTGTTACTGGGGGCCGTTTGTACACCGATAAACTCATCTTT. Protein sequence: CACDAVTGGRLYTDKLIF. The J gene is TRDJ1, the V gene TRDV2; 8 bases match TRDD3. The V and J ends lost 3 bases and 0 bases, in that order; junction bases with no gene match: 14. CDR1 is GEAIGNYY, CDR2 EKD, per germline. The CDR3 totals 18 residues.

This clone was detected only a few times. A far more abundant clone sits one base away, making this likely a read error. This chain's CDR3 is CALRPTVYANPPNTGGYAADRFPPYTDKLIF. For the CDR3, the DNA is TGTGCTCTTAGGCCAACCGTCTACGCAAACCCCCCTAATACTGGGGGATACGCAGCCGATCGGTTCCCTCCGTACACCGATAAACTCATCTTT. The J gene is TRDJ1, the V gene TRDV1; 13 bases line up with TRDD3. CDR3 length: 31 residues. Germline V gene sequence: CDR1 TSWWSYY, CDR2 QGS. After removal of 8 bases from V and 0 bases from J, the junction contained 51 bases not matched to a gene.

The V gene is TRDV2, the J gene TRDJ3; maybe TRDD3 (5 bases). The CDR3 is 22 residues long. Trimming shortened V by 0 bases and J by 2 bases, and 25 bases separated the two germline ends. The germline gives CDR1 GEAIGNYY, CDR2 EKD. Here the CDR3 DNA reads TGTGCCTGTGACACCGCGGGACCTGGTGAGCGGGGAAAAGCCTGGGACACCCGACAGATGTTTTTC. Its translation is CACDTAGPGERGKAWDTRQMFF.